What follows are 17 T cell receptor beta chains derived from one specimen sequenced in a study of cytomegalovirus exposure and HLA in healthy donors. PCR was performed using 60 Vbeta and 13 Jbeta primers. Only in-frame clones appear in the TCRdb table, and some are missing; sequencing was by immunoSEQ multiplex PCR. The table lists 200,000 or so clones, 85% of them singletons. Sequencing used PBMCs. These receptors came from a human donor in good health.

The chain uses TRBV28 and TRBJ1-5; D gene unclear. CDR1 is MDHEN and CDR2 is SYDVKM in the germline V gene. The CDR3 contains 13 residues. V shed 6 bases and J shed 2 bases, with 8 bases lying between them. DNA for the CDR3: TGTGCCAGCAGATCCCATCGCAATCAGCCCCAGCATTTT. Translated, it gives CASRSHRNQPQHF.

V and J are TRBV28 and TRBJ2-1; tentatively, D is TRBD2 (6 bases). The V gene lost 6 bases and the J gene lost 0 bases, with 12 bases spanning the gap. From germline, CDR1 is MDHEN and CDR2 SYDVKM. The CDR3 runs to 15 residues. The CDR3, as DNA: TGTGCCAGCAGACCTGGCGGGACCTCCTACAATGAGCAGTTCTTC. Its translation: CASRPGGTSYNEQFF.

The chain links TRBV15 to TRBJ1-5; 9 bases line up with TRBD1. J was trimmed by 2 bases and V by 5 bases; bases with no gene match: 7. Germline-derived CDR1 and CDR2 are LNHNV and YYDKDF (reference sequence). The CDR3 runs 16 residues. In DNA form, the CDR3 reads TGTGCCACCAGCCCCGGGACAGGGCTGGGCAATCAGCCCCAGCATTTT. Protein: CATSPGTGLGNQPQHF.

The chain recombines TRBV20-1 with TRBJ2-1; D possibly corresponds to TRBD2 (5 bases). Trimming took 7 bases from V and 3 from J, leaving 7 bases between them. Germline V gene data show CDR1 as DFQATT and CDR2 as SNEGSKA (reference sequence). This CDR3 spans 11 amino acids. The CDR3 reads CSETNYNEQFF. In DNA, the CDR3 is TGCAGTGAGACTAACTACAATGAGCAGTTCTTC.

The chain couples TRBV5-8 to TRBJ1-2; 8 bases align to TRBD1. After removal of 0 bases from V and 8 bases from J, the junction contained 9 bases not matched to a gene. The CDR3 has 15 residues. The germline gives CDR1 SGHTS, CDR2 YDEGEE. In DNA, the CDR3 is TGTGCCAGCAGCTTGGCCGCGCAGGGGGCAGAGGGCTACACCTTC. Translating gives CASSLAAQGAEGYTF.

This chain uses TRBV7-9 with TRBJ2-5, with TRBD1 matching 11 bases. Germline values: CDR1 SEHNR, CDR2 FQNEAQ (reference sequence). V was pared by 8 bases and J by 3 bases, with 2 bases of the junction left unmatched. The CDR3 consists of 13 residues. The CDR3 region is CASGTGGEETQYF. For the CDR3, the DNA is TGTGCCAGCGGGACAGGGGGGGAAGAGACCCAGTACTTC.

This chain links TRBV9 with TRBJ2-3, with 9 bases that match TRBD2. Germline lookup yields CDR1 SGDLS and CDR2 YYNGEE. V lost 3 bases to trimming and J lost 0 bases; unmatched junction nucleotides: 5. CDR3 length equals 16 residues. CDR3: CASSAGLASSTDTQYF. Here the CDR3 DNA reads TGTGCCAGCAGCGCCGGACTAGCGAGTAGCACAGATACGCAGTATTTT.

This chain links TRBV2 with TRBJ2-7, with TRBD1 as a possible D gene (5 bases). V lost 8 bases and J lost 2, with 16 bases in between. Germline V gene data show CDR1 as SNHLY and CDR2 as FYNNEI. The CDR3 totals 14 residues. The chain's CDR3 is CASRLPQGTYEQYF. Here the CDR3 DNA reads TGTGCCAGCCGTCTCCCGCAGGGAACCTACGAGCAGTACTTC.

In the case of this clone: One end of the junction does not line up with germline, which may come from a read error. The chain joins TRBV29-1 to TRBJ1-1; D gene unclear. CDR1 and CDR2 from the germline V gene are SQVTM and ANQGSEA. CDR3 length: 11 amino acids. In DNA, the CDR3 is TGCAGCGTCCGAGAGGGCACGGGGTTGAGTTTT. Amino acids: CSVREGTGLSF.

The genes are TRBV5-8 and TRBJ1-2; 8 positions match TRBD1. This CDR3 spans 14 amino acids. CDR1 and CDR2 (germline): SGHTS, YDEGEE. The V gene end was trimmed by 4 bases and the J gene end by 3 bases; junction bases not matched to a gene: 5. CDR3 in DNA: TGTGCCAGCAGCGACCAGACAGGGGACTATGGCTACACCTTC. It translates to CASSDQTGDYGYTF.

This clone has only a few counts. The chain carries TRBV4-1 and TRBJ2-1; D is unclear. The CDR3 consists of 13 residues. Germline V gene data show CDR1 as MGHRA and CDR2 as YSYEKL. The V end was cut by 0 bases, the J end by 3 bases, with 3 bases between. The CDR3, as DNA: TGCGCCAGCAGCCAAGACAGCTACAATGAGCAGTTCTTC. This codes for CASSQDSYNEQFF.

The chain is built from TRBV18 and TRBJ2-7; 13 bases match TRBD2. Unmatched junction bases numbered 1, after V lost 3 bases and J lost 2 bases. Germline-derived CDR1 and CDR2 are KGHSH and LQKENI. The CDR3 has 15 amino acids. CDR3 residues: CASSPTSGGTYEQYF. The CDR3 DNA reads TGTGCCAGCTCACCGACTAGCGGGGGGACCTACGAGCAGTACTTC.

The rearrangement joins TRBV5-6 to TRBJ2-7, with unresolved D. This CDR3 region has 11 residues. Deletions cut 6 bases from V and 5 bases from J, with 9 bases between. Germline CDR1 reads SGHDT; CDR2 reads YYEEEE. CDR3 DNA sequence: TGTGCCAGCATGTCGGTCCACGAGCAGTACTTC. Its translation is CASMSVHEQYF.

V usage is TRBV4-3 and J usage is TRBJ2-2; 10 bases map to TRBD1. The V segment lost 1 base and the J segment 5 bases; nucleotides outside the gene matches: 4. CDR1 and CDR2 from the germline V gene are LGHNA and YSLEER. This CDR3 has 16 amino acids. CDR3 bases: TGCGCCAGCAGCCAAGCCAGGACAGGGGGGACCGGGGAGCTGTTTTTT. Residues: CASSQARTGGTGELFF.

V is TRBV5-1 and J is TRBJ1-4, with a weak D call TRBD1 (6 bases). This CDR3 is 15 amino acids long. Germline-derived CDR1 and CDR2 are SGHRS and YFSETQ. Trimming cost V 5 bases and J 0 bases, with 11 bases left between them. This CDR3 reads CASSAGTTTNEKLFF. The CDR3 nucleotides are TGCGCCAGCAGTGCCGGGACAACAACTAATGAAAAACTGTTTTTT.

The V call is TRBV19, the J call TRBJ1-1, with D possibly matching TRBD1 (5 bases). Germline loops: CDR1 LNHDA, CDR2 SQIVND (reference sequence). The CDR3 is 14 amino acids. V was pared by 3 bases and J by 2 bases, with 10 bases between. In DNA, the CDR3 is TGTGCCAGTAGTATGGGGGGGATTAACACTGAAGCTTTCTTT. It translates to CASSMGGINTEAFF.

This sequence joins TRBV7-9 and TRBJ1-1; a possible D gene is TRBD1 (6 bases). This CDR3 region has 14 residues. The V end lost 0 bases, the J end lost 6 bases, and 11 bases lay between the germline ends. Germline V gene lookup returns CDR1 SEHNR and CDR2 FQNEAQ (reference sequence). In DNA form, the CDR3 reads TGTGCCAGCAGCTTAGCCGCGGGGGCACCTGAAGCTTTCTTT. Its translation is CASSLAAGAPEAFF.